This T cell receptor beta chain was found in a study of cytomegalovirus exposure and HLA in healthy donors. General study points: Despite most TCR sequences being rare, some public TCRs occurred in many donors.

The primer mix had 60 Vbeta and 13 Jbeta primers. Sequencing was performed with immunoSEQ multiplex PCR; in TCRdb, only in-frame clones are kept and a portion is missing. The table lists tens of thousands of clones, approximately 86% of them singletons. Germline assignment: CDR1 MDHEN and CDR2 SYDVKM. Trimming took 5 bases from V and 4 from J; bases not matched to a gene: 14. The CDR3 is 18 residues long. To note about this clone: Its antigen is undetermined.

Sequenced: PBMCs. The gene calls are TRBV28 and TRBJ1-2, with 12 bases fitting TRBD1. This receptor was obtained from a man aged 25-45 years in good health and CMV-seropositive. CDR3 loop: CASSTLLGDRGRSYGYTF. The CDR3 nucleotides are TGTGCCAGCAGTACACTTTTGGGGGACAGGGGGCGCTCCTATGGCTACACCTTC.